Sequencing of this TCR beta chain was carried out in a study of beta chain features in type 1 diabetes. Every isolated RNA sample was fully reverse transcribed, so sequencing captured expressed TCRB transcripts. The method was immunoSEQ multiplex PCR; TCRdb's version includes in-frame clones alone and lacks a portion of them. The sample has 250,000 to 350,000 clones; 8% to 13% are singletons. The CDR3 sequence is 14 residues long. Germline CDR1 is KGHSH and CDR2 is LQKENI. V shed 2 bases, J shed 4 bases, and the junction held 4 bases outside the gene matches. Whole-study results and caveats: Shorter TCRB CDR3s, moderately but significantly so, were found in Type 1 diabetes patients in all four CD4+ subsets. VDJ junctions in type 1 diabetes patients carried more deletions and fewer insertions.

With respect to this clone: Antigen unknown.

The V and J genes are TRBV18 and TRBJ1-1; the match to TRBD1 covers 7 bases. The TCR was taken from a young woman in good health. Input material: naive CD4+ T cells from blood. In nucleotides, the CDR3 is TGTGCCAGCTCACCAATTGACAGGGTCACTGAAGCTTTCTTT. This translates into CASSPIDRVTEAFF.